What follows are 20 T cell receptor beta chains derived from one specimen sequenced in a study of CD4 T cells in relation to SARS-CoV-2 and coronaviruses. Unexposed donor CD4+ T cells date from about 2011-2018, before the COVID-19 pandemic. Isolation of CD4+ T cells took place after approximately 10 days in culture. These receptors' antigens are unknown. TCRdb keeps only in-frame clones here, not all; method: immunoSEQ multiplex PCR. The sample has some 29,000 clones, 75% to 80% seen once. The sequencing sample was made of CD4+ T cells from PBMCs, cultured in vitro. The receptors shown here come from a human donor in good health.

This sequence joins TRBV5-6 and TRBJ1-2; TRBD1 agrees at 8 bases. In germline, CDR1 is SGHDT, CDR2 YYEEEE. This CDR3 spans 14 amino acids. V shed 4 bases and J 6 bases; nucleotides not matched to a gene: 8. The CDR3: CASSPGGGYNGYTF. CDR3 DNA: TGTGCCAGCAGCCCAGGGGGCGGGTATAATGGCTACACCTTC.

V usage is TRBV7-2 and J usage is TRBJ2-6; the match to TRBD1 covers 10 bases. V dropped 5 bases and J dropped 4; count of bases not matched to a gene: 11. Germline CDR1 SGHTA, CDR2 FQGNSA. The CDR3 is 18 amino acids. CDR3 residues: CASSPARQGASGANVLTF. CDR3 in DNA: TGTGCCAGCAGCCCCGCCCGACAGGGGGCGAGCGGGGCCAACGTCCTGACTTTC.

The rearrangement joins TRBV5-8 to TRBJ2-1; a possible D gene is TRBD2 (5 bases). Deletions cut 1 base from V and 8 bases from J, with 13 bases between. This CDR3 contains 14 residues. From germline, CDR1 is SGHTS and CDR2 YDEGEE. The CDR3 bases are TGTGCCAGCAGCTTGCGAACTAGGGCCCATGAGCAGTTCTTC. Amino acids: CASSLRTRAHEQFF.

The rearrangement links TRBV4-3 to TRBJ2-7, with 7 bases that match TRBD1. V was clipped by 5 bases and J by 6 bases; unmatched bases: 16. This CDR3 comprises 16 residues. Germline assignment: CDR1 LGHNA and CDR2 YSLEER. The CDR3 region is CASSDSAPTGAPEQYF. In DNA, the CDR3 is TGCGCCAGCAGCGATTCGGCTCCTACAGGGGCCCCCGAGCAGTACTTC.

J is TRBJ2-1 and V is TRBV21-1; the table gives TRBD2 as D, unverified against the DNA. TRBV21-1 is described as a pseudogene. This CDR3 has 17 amino acids. CDR3 sequence (DNA): TGTGCCAGCAGCTCCTTGAGGCTAGCGGCCCTCTACAATGAGCAGTTCTTC. Amino acids: CASSSLRLAALYNEQFF.

Worth noting for this clone: The same CDR3 is also encoded by other DNA sequences in this sample. The rearrangement joins TRBV4-3 to TRBJ1-2; 7 bases agree with TRBD1. The CDR3 consists of 14 residues. V shed 0 bases, J shed 4 bases, and the junction held 2 bases outside the gene matches. Germline assignment: CDR1 LGHNA and CDR2 YSLEER. CDR3 region: CASSQEQGGYGYTF. The CDR3 region has the DNA TGCGCCAGCAGCCAAGAGCAGGGGGGCTATGGCTACACCTTC.

Written as DNA, the CDR3 is TGTGCCAGCAGCTTAGCAGATACGCAGTATTTT. It is translated as CASSLADTQYF. V gene TRBV7-9 combines with J gene TRBJ2-3; no clear D. The CDR3 has 11 amino acids. Trimming removed 0 bases at V and 5 bases at J, with 0 bases between. Germline V gives CDR1 SEHNR, CDR2 FQNEAQ (reference sequence).

This chain links TRBV7-6 with TRBJ2-3; tentatively, D is TRBD1 or TRBD2 (5 bases each). CDR1 SGHVS and CDR2 FNYEAQ come from the germline V gene. The CDR3 spans 17 residues. The V end was cut by 5 bases, the J end by 3 bases, with 21 bases between. The CDR3 sequence: CASSILRGGEGTDTQYF. In DNA form, the CDR3 reads TGTGCCAGCAGCATTCTTCGGGGCGGCGAGGGGACAGATACGCAGTATTTT.

This chain links TRBV11-2 with TRBJ2-1; D unresolved. Germline CDR1 SGHAT, CDR2 FQNNGV. V lost 5 bases to trimming and J lost 7 bases, with 15 bases between them. This CDR3 has 14 amino acids. DNA for the CDR3: TGTGCCAGCAGCCCCCGTGATAGACAAAATGAGCAGTTCTTC. It yields the protein CASSPRDRQNEQFF.

This clone turned up a few times. The chain carries TRBV2 and TRBJ2-3, with D tentatively TRBD2 (5 bases). Germline CDR1 and CDR2: SNHLY and FYNNEI. V lost 2 bases and J lost 0, with 9 bases in between. The CDR3 consists of 15 residues. In DNA, the CDR3 is TGTGCCAGCAGTGAATTGGACTCTAGCACAGATACGCAGTATTTT. This codes for CASSELDSSTDTQYF.

Here the CDR3 reads CASRAGTANEKLFF. DNA for the CDR3: TGTGCCAGCAGAGCGGGGACGGCGAATGAAAAACTGTTTTTT. V gene TRBV2 combines with J gene TRBJ1-4; possibly TRBD1 for D (5 bases). Trimming left V 6 bases short and J 5 bases short, with 13 bases between. The V gene's germline CDR1 is SNHLY and CDR2 FYNNEI. CDR3 length: 14 residues.

V is TRBV7-2 and J is TRBJ2-7, with TRBD2 matching 7 bases. Trimming removed 0 bases from V and 1 base from J; junction bases left unmatched: 6. The CDR3 has 16 amino acids. Germline V gene lookup returns CDR1 SGHTA and CDR2 FQGNSA. The CDR3 reads CASSLARAGESYEQYF. As DNA, the CDR3 is TGTGCCAGCAGCTTAGCGCGGGCGGGGGAATCCTACGAGCAGTACTTC. The complete variable domain, with remaining parts taken from reference TRBV7-2 and TRBJ2-7, reads GAGVSQSPSNKVTEKGKDVELRCDPISGHTALYWYRQSLGQGLEFLIYFQGNSAPDKSGLPSDRFSAERTGGSVSTLTIQRTQQEDSAVYLCASSLARAGESYEQYFGPGTRLTVT.

The chain recombines TRBV7-2 with TRBJ1-5; 9 bases match TRBD1. V shed 2 bases and J 7 bases; nucleotides not matched to a gene: 6. The CDR3 is 15 amino acids. Germline values: CDR1 SGHTA, CDR2 FQGNSA. The DNA for the CDR3 is TGTGCCAGCAGCTTACGACAGGGGGTTGGGCAGCCCCAGCATTTT. Protein sequence: CASSLRQGVGQPQHF. The whole variable domain, remainder taken from reference TRBV7-2 and TRBJ1-5, is GAGVSQSPSNKVTEKGKDVELRCDPISGHTALYWYRQSLGQGLEFLIYFQGNSAPDKSGLPSDRFSAERTGGSVSTLTIQRTQQEDSAVYLCASSLRQGVGQPQHFGDGTRLSIL.

This sequence joins TRBV3-1 (or the pseudogene TRBV3-2) and TRBJ2-6, with D uncertain. From germline, CDR1 is LGHDT and CDR2 YNNKEL (reference sequence). The CDR3 length is 17 residues. Trimming left V 0 bases short and J 2 bases short, with 11 bases between. CDR3 sequence (DNA): TGTGCCAGCAGCCAAGATTCTAGAGCTGCTGGGGCCAACGTCCTGACTTTC. It specifies CASSQDSRAAGANVLTF.

The CDR3 coding sequence is TGTGCCAGCAGTCGCACAGAGGTCCAAGAGACCCAGTACTTC. This encodes CASSRTEVQETQYF. The chain links TRBV6-5 to TRBJ2-5; no definite D call. The CDR3 runs 14 residues. Trimming shortened V by 5 bases and J by 1 base, and 11 bases separated the two germline ends. Looked up from germline, CDR1 is MNHEY and CDR2 is SVGAGI.

The genes are TRBV2 and TRBJ2-5; tentatively, D is TRBD2 (5 bases). This CDR3 spans 14 amino acids. Trimming took 7 bases from V and 4 from J, leaving 16 bases between them. The V gene's germline CDR1 is SNHLY and CDR2 FYNNEI. CDR3 nucleotide sequence: TGTGCCAGCACCTCCGAGGGATGGGGAGAGACCCAGTACTTC. Its protein is CASTSEGWGETQYF.

This clone was detected once. The V and J genes are TRBV12-3 or TRBV12-4 and TRBJ2-1; 7 bases fit TRBD1. This CDR3 has 12 residues. Losses at the gene ends were 6 bases for V and 9 bases for J; bases not matched to a gene: 5. The CDR3 sequence: CASRETGPEQFF. Written as DNA, the CDR3 is TGTGCCAGCAGAGAGACAGGGCCTGAGCAGTTCTTC.

The chain employs TRBV25-1 and TRBJ1-1; D is possibly TRBD1 (6 bases). V was clipped by 6 bases and J by 3 bases, with 14 bases between them. The germline V gene encodes CDR1 MGHDK and CDR2 SYGVNS. CDR3 length: 14 residues. The CDR3: CASSRGGEYTEAFF. CDR3 coding DNA: TGTGCCAGCAGCCGAGGGGGGGAGTACACTGAAGCTTTCTTT.

This clone came up a few times. The genes are TRBV7-6 and TRBJ2-7; TRBD1 matches 8 bases. V gave up 1 base and J gave up 6 bases; unmatched junction bases: 8. CDR3 length: 15 amino acids. CDR1 is SGHVS, CDR2 FNYEAQ, per germline. CDR3 in amino acids: CASSLGFGQGAEQYF. As DNA, the CDR3 is TGTGCCAGCAGCTTAGGATTCGGCCAGGGGGCCGAGCAGTACTTC.

In nucleotides, the CDR3 is TGTGCCAGCAGTGAGGGATGGGCTGCTGGGGCCAACGTCCTGACTTTC. Its protein product is CASSEGWAAGANVLTF. The V and J genes are TRBV2 and TRBJ2-6; D not certain. V lost 3 bases and J 2 bases, leaving 11 bases between the germline ends. Germline V gene sequence: CDR1 SNHLY, CDR2 FYNNEI. CDR3 size: 16 residues. The full variable domain, rest sourced from reference TRBV2 and TRBJ2-6, is EPEVTQTPSHQVTQMGQEVILRCVPISNHLYFYWYRQILGQKVEFLVSFYNNEISEKSEIFDDQFSVERPDGSNFTLKIRSTKLEDSAMYFCASSEGWAAGANVLTFGAGSRLTVL.